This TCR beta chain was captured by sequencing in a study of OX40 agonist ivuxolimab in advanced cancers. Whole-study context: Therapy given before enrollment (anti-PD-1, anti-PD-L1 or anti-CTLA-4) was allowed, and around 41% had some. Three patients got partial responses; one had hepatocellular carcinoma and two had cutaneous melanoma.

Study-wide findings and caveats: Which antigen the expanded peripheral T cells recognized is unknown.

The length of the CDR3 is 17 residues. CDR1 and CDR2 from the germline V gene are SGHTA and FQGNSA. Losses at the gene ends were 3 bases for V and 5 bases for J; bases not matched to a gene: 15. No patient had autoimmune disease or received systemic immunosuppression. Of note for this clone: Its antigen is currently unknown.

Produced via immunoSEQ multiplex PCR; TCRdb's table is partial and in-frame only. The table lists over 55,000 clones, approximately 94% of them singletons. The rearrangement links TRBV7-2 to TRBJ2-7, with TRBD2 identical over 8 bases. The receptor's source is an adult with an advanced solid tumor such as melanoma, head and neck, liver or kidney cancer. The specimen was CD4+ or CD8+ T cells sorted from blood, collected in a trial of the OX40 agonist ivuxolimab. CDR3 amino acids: CASSLGPGASGSHEQYF. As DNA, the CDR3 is TGTGCCAGCAGCTTGGGCCCTGGGGCTAGCGGGTCCCACGAGCAGTACTTC.